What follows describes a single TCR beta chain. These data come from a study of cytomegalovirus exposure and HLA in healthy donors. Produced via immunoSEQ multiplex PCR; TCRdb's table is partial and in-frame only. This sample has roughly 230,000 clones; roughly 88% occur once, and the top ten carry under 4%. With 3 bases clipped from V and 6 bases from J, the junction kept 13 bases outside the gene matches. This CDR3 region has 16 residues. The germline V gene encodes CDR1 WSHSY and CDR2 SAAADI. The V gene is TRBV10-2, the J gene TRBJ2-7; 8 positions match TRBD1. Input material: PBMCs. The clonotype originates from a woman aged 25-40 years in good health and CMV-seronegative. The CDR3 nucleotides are TGCGCCAGCAGTGAAATTGGGAGACAGGGGATTCGCGAGCAGTACTTC. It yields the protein CASSEIGRQGIREQYF.